This TCR beta chain was sequenced in a study of response to subunit inactivated influenza vaccine (dated by TCRdb to the late 2010s). General notes on the study: To follow how T cells responded to a trivalent subunit inactivated influenza vaccine, the researchers relied on deep quantitative profiling of the T cell receptor repertoire.

Of note for this clonotype: Its antigen remains undetermined. No base quality information exists; no much larger clone differs at one position.

Library generation was performed with RT-PCR. Sequencing used an Illumina HiSeq 2500. Starting from the raw public reads, TCRdb applied fastp trimming at Q25, assembled clones with MiXCR and retained in-frame beta chains. Each record represents a unique CDR3 protein, reported with the most common genes and DNA among its rows. Recorded for this sample are around 790,000 distinct CDR3 sequences; 21% of them occurred a single time. The top ten hold more than 8.5% of the sample. The investigation overall reported the following: It was suggested by the authors that each seasonal influenza vaccination may recruit only a limited number of new T cells.

Sequenced here: PBMCs from blood, sampled around 5 days after vaccination. This TCR was recovered from a man aged 45-65 years who received an inactivated influenza vaccine. Donor details come from another sample of the same person, matched by shared clones.

The DNA sequence reads TGTGCCACCAGCGCTCCCGGGAAAAGCGGGAGAAGGTATGAGCAGTTCTTC. This encodes CATSAPGKSGRRYEQFF. The chain is made from TRBV24-1 and TRBJ2-1, with 8 bases matching TRBD2. Here V drops 7 bases and J drops 8 bases, and the junction holds 18 bases not matched to any gene. Including the terminal cysteine and phenylalanine, the CDR3 comprises 17 residues. Kept here is only the CDR3 DNA, which spans 51 bases and is read in frame from base 1. Based on the germline V gene, the CDR1 and CDR2 sequences are KGHDR and SFDVKD.